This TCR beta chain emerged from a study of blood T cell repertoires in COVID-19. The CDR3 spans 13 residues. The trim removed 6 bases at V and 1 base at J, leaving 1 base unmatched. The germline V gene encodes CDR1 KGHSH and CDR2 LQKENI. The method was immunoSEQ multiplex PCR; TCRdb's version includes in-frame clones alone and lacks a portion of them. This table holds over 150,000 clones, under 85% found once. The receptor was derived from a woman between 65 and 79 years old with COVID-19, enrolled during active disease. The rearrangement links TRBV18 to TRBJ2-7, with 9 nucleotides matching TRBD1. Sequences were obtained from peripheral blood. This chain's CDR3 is CASSGQGSYEQYF. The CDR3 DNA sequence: TGTGCCAGCTCGGGACAGGGTTCCTACGAGCAGTACTTC.